Following are 21 T cell receptor beta chains from one sample sequenced in a study of chemoradiotherapy in HPV16-positive cancers. Assay: immunoSEQ multiplex PCR; the TCRdb copy retains only in-frame clones and omits some. The data contain roughly 19,000 clones, about 80% of them singletons. The sequenced sample was blood, obtained from a patient who underwent chemoradiotherapy. The receptors come from a human donor with HPV-associated anogenital cancer.

The chain employs TRBV5-1 and TRBJ1-3, with unresolved D. Germline-derived CDR1 and CDR2 are SGHRS and YFSETQ. V lost 0 bases and J lost 3, with 13 bases in between. The CDR3 sequence is 16 residues long. CDR3 nucleotide sequence: TGCGCCAGCAGCTTGGAAGCGATCGTATTTGGAAACACCATATATTTT. It codes for CASSLEAIVFGNTIYF.

The chain carries TRBV9 and TRBJ2-2; TRBD2 agrees at 13 bases. Germline-derived CDR1 and CDR2 are SGDLS and YYNGEE. This CDR3 has 16 amino acids. V shed 3 bases and J 1 base; nucleotides not matched to a gene: 0. CDR3 sequence (DNA): TGTGCCAGCAGCGGACTAGCGGGGGGGAACACCGGGGAGCTGTTTTTT. It codes for CASSGLAGGNTGELFF.

The chain links TRBV18 to TRBJ1-4; D ambiguous. The CDR3 has 13 amino acids. Germline assignment: CDR1 KGHSH and CDR2 LQKENI. The ends were cut back, 2 bases at V and 8 bases at J, with 9 bases in the middle. As DNA, the CDR3 is TGTGCCAGCTCACCATTTCCAGAGGAAAAACTGTTTTTT. Residues: CASSPFPEEKLFF. The whole variable domain, filled in from reference TRBV18 and TRBJ1-4, reads NAGVMQNPRHLVRRRGQEARLRCSPMKGHSHVYWYRQLPEEGLKFMVYLQKENIIDESGMPKERFSAEFPKEGPSILRIQQVVRGDSAAYFCASSPFPEEKLFFGSGTQLSVL.

J is TRBJ1-5 and V is TRBV6-5, with unresolved D. The CDR3 contains 15 residues. The ends were cut back, 0 bases at V and 3 bases at J, with 9 bases in the middle. Germline assignment: CDR1 MNHEY and CDR2 SVGAGI. This chain's CDR3 is CASSYSQGNNQPQHF. CDR3 nucleotide sequence: TGTGCCAGCAGTTACTCGCAAGGAAACAATCAGCCCCAGCATTTT.

This clone has just one count. The chain links TRBV5-1 to TRBJ1-1, with D unresolved. The CDR3 extends over 14 amino acids. Germline CDR1 is SGHRS and CDR2 is YFSETQ. The germline V and J ends were trimmed by 4 bases and 5 bases, with 15 bases remaining between them. The CDR3 spells CASSPITAETEAFF. The CDR3 DNA is TGCGCCAGCAGCCCTATTACAGCGGAGACTGAAGCTTTCTTT.

The chain combines TRBV11-2 with TRBJ2-5; TRBD2 is a possible D gene (6 bases). CDR3 length: 14 residues. V was pared by 5 bases and J by 5 bases, with 15 bases between. CDR1 is SGHAT and CDR2 is FQNNGV in the germline V gene. This CDR3 reads CASSPGPGRETQYF. The CDR3 DNA sequence: TGTGCCAGCAGCCCGGGCCCGGGGAGGGAGACCCAGTACTTC.

This rearrangement joins TRBV28 to TRBJ2-7, with 7 bases identical to TRBD1. Germline V gene lookup returns CDR1 MDHEN and CDR2 SYDVKM. The CDR3 spans 14 residues. V gave up 10 bases and J gave up 3 bases; unmatched junction bases: 12. CDR3 nucleotide sequence: TGTGCCATTACCGCCGGGACAGATCACTACGAGCAGTACTTC. The encoded protein is CAITAGTDHYEQYF. Filled out from reference TRBV28 and TRBJ2-7, the complete variable domain reads DVKVTQSSRYLVKRTGEKVFLECVQDMDHENMFWYRQDPGLGLRLIYFSYDVKMKEKGDIPEGYSVSREKKERFSLILESASTNQTSMYLCAITAGTDHYEQYFGPGTRLTVT.

V usage is TRBV23-1 and J usage is TRBJ1-1; possibly TRBD1 for D (5 bases). TRBV23-1 is an ORF; its function is uncertain. V was clipped by 6 bases and J by 4 bases, with 21 bases between them. The CDR3 has 16 residues. The DNA for the CDR3 is TGCGCCAGCAGCCCAAGACTCCAGGGTTCGGGCACTGAAGCTTTCTTT. Its protein product is CASSPRLQGSGTEAFF.

This chain joins TRBV7-6 and TRBJ2-1; D unclear. This CDR3 has 12 amino acids. Trimming took off 2 bases at V and 11 bases at J, with 10 bases between the two ends. The germline CDR1 and CDR2 sequences are SGHVS and FNYEAQ. CDR3 loop: CASSLRNSQQFF. The CDR3 bases are TGTGCCAGCAGCTTAAGGAACAGTCAGCAGTTCTTC.

The rearrangement joins TRBV6-1 to TRBJ1-6; D unresolved. Germline V gene sequence: CDR1 MNHNS, CDR2 SASEGT. Trimming shortened V by 4 bases and J by 6 bases, and 10 bases separated the two germline ends. The CDR3 has 14 amino acids. CDR3 region: CASSVGASNSPLHF. For the CDR3, the DNA is TGTGCCAGCAGTGTGGGCGCAAGTAATTCACCCCTCCACTTT.

This chain's CDR3 is CASSYSQLARYF. The CDR3 coding sequence is TGTGCCAGCAGTTACTCTCAACTTGCGAGGTACTTC. The V call is TRBV6-7, the J call TRBJ2-7, with D unclear. TRBV6-7 is sorted into the ORF group, with uncertain function. V lost 0 bases to trimming and J lost 12 bases, with 12 bases between them. This CDR3 is 12 amino acids long.

The chain links TRBV5-1 to TRBJ2-5; D is uncertain. Germline lookup yields CDR1 SGHRS and CDR2 YFSETQ. Trimming stripped 4 bases from V and 6 bases from J, with 7 bases between. This CDR3 is built from 11 residues. The chain's CDR3 is CASSNEQTQYF. The CDR3 bases are TGCGCCAGCAGCAATGAACAGACCCAGTACTTC.

This clone occurred a few times. The rearrangement joins TRBV11-3 to TRBJ2-1; D might be TRBD2 (5 bases). The CDR3 is 14 amino acids. Trimming took 5 bases from V and 5 from J, leaving 13 bases between them. The germline CDR1 and CDR2 sequences are SGHNT and YENEEA. Written as DNA, the CDR3 is TGTGCCAGCAGCAGCCCCGGGGTTGACAATGAGCAGTTCTTC. It translates to CASSSPGVDNEQFF.

This rearrangement joins TRBV5-1 to TRBJ2-5; 11 bases align to TRBD2. This CDR3 spans 16 amino acids. J gave up 4 bases and V 4 bases, and 9 bases lay outside the gene matches. Germline CDR1 is SGHRS and CDR2 is YFSETQ. In DNA, the CDR3 is TGCGCCAGCAGCCGGGAACTAGCGGGGGCACTAGAGACCCAGTACTTC. Its protein product is CASSRELAGALETQYF.

This clone was counted a few times. J is TRBJ1-6 and V is TRBV27; TRBD1 agrees at 12 bases. Germline values: CDR1 MNHEY, CDR2 SMNVEV (reference sequence). The CDR3 has 15 amino acids. The V segment lost 3 bases and the J segment 10 bases; nucleotides outside the gene matches: 4. CDR3 sequence (DNA): TGTGCCAGCAGTTTCTCTGGGACAGGGGGCTCACCCCTCCACTTT. Its translation is CASSFSGTGGSPLHF.

The V call is TRBV21-1, the J call TRBJ2-1; the table's D call TRBD1 went unverified against the DNA. TRBV21-1 is tagged as a pseudogene. CDR3 length equals 12 residues. The CDR3 reads CASSPDRDSQFF. The CDR3 DNA sequence: TGTGCCAGCAGCCCCGACAGGGACTCTCAGTTCTTC.

This clone was recorded once. V is TRBV11-2 and J is TRBJ2-5, with D possibly being TRBD2 (6 bases). The CDR3 sequence is 15 residues long. The germline gives CDR1 SGHAT, CDR2 FQNNGV. The ends were cut back, 1 base at V and 5 bases at J, with 14 bases in the middle. The CDR3 coding sequence is TGTGCCAGCAGCTTAGTAGGAGGGGAGTTGGAGACCCAGTACTTC. It translates to CASSLVGGELETQYF.

The V gene is TRBV7-9, the J gene TRBJ2-3, with 8 nucleotides matching TRBD1. Per germline, CDR1 SEHNR and CDR2 FQNEAQ (reference sequence). The CDR3 runs 14 residues. Trimming took 5 bases from V and 4 from J; bases not matched to a gene: 5. CDR3 region: CASSLTGVADTQYF. CDR3 nucleotides: TGTGCCAGCAGCCTGACAGGGGTAGCAGATACGCAGTATTTT.

The chain recombines TRBV19 with TRBJ1-2, with D possibly being TRBD1 (5 bases). Germline loops: CDR1 LNHDA, CDR2 SQIVND (reference sequence). V dropped 2 bases and J dropped 6 bases, with 16 bases sitting between them. The CDR3 has 15 amino acids. This CDR3 reads CASSIIPRQGHGYTF. The CDR3 coding sequence is TGTGCCAGTAGTATAATCCCCCGGCAGGGTCATGGCTACACCTTC.

This clone was picked up one time. The CDR3, as DNA: TGCGCCAGCAGCCCGCCAGACTCGACAGGGGCCTACGAGCAGTACTTC. The encoded protein is CASSPPDSTGAYEQYF. The chain couples TRBV5-1 to TRBJ2-7; 8 bases align to TRBD1. Germline V gene data show CDR1 as SGHRS and CDR2 as YFSETQ. This CDR3 comprises 16 residues. J gave up 2 bases and V 4 bases, and 11 bases lay outside the gene matches.

The chain recombines TRBV6-4 with TRBJ2-5; 10 nucleotides agree with TRBD2. V shed 0 bases and J 2 bases; nucleotides not matched to a gene: 0. The CDR3 has 15 amino acids. CDR1 and CDR2 (germline): MRHNA, SNTAGT. CDR3 nucleotides: TGTGCCAGCAGTGACTCTAGCGGGGGGCAAGAGACCCAGTACTTC. Encoded protein: CASSDSSGGQETQYF.